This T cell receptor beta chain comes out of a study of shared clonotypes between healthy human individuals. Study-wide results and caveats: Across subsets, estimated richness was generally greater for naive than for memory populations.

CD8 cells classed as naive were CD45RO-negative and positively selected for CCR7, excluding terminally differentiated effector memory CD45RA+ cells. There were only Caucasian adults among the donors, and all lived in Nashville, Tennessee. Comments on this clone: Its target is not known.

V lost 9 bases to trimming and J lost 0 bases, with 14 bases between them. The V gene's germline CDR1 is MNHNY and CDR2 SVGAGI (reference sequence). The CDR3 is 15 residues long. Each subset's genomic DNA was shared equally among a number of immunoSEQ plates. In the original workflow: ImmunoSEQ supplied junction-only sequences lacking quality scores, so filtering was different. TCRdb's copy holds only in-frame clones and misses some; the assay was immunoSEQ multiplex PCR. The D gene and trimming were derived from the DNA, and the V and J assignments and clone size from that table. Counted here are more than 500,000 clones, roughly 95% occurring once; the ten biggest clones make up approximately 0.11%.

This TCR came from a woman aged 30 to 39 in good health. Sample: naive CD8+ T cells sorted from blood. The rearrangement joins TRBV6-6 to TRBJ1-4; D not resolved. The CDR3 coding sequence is TGTGCCAGTCACCGGGAACCCTCAACTAATGAAAAACTGTTTTTT. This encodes CASHREPSTNEKLFF.